The next 9 T cell receptor beta chains were all read from a single sample in a study of neoadjuvant nivolumab and ipilimumab in lung cancer. Produced via immunoSEQ multiplex PCR; TCRdb's table is partial and in-frame only. This table has some 50,000 clones, around 89% appearing once. Sequencing was performed on blood, taken before neoadjuvant nivolumab, alone or with ipilimumab. The origin of the receptors is an adult with non-small cell lung cancer. Some clones in this sample may be carry-over from other donors' samples.

This chain's CDR3 is CASSQIKVSSYEQYF. The CDR3 DNA is TGTGCCAGCAGTCAAATAAAGGTTTCCTCCTACGAGCAGTACTTC. The genes are TRBV7-9 and TRBJ2-7; D gene ambiguous. Germline CDR1 is SEHNR and CDR2 is FQNEAQ (reference sequence). Trimming removed 6 bases from V and 0 bases from J, with 15 bases in between. The CDR3 loop spans 15 amino acids. The full variable domain, completed using reference TRBV7-9 and TRBJ2-7, is DTGVSQNPRHKITKRGQNVTFRCDPISEHNRLYWYRQTLGQGPEFLTYFQNEAQLEKSRLLSDRFSAERPKGSFSTLEIQRTEQGDSAMYLCASSQIKVSSYEQYFGPGTRLTVT.

This chain joins TRBV2 and TRBJ1-5, with TRBD1 identical over 7 bases. Germline lookup yields CDR1 SNHLY and CDR2 FYNNEI. This CDR3 spans 14 amino acids. V gave up 7 bases and J gave up 4 bases; unmatched junction bases: 7. This CDR3 is CASNRGNGNQPQHF. In DNA, the CDR3 is TGTGCCAGCAACAGGGGTAATGGAAATCAGCCCCAGCATTTT.

The rearrangement joins TRBV7-8 to TRBJ1-2; no clear D. Germline values: CDR1 SGHVS, CDR2 FQNEAQ. CDR3 length: 16 residues. Trimming took off 5 bases at V and 6 bases at J, with 22 bases between the two ends. The CDR3 protein is CASSTQYGESGDGYTF. In DNA, the CDR3 is TGTGCCAGCAGCACACAATACGGGGAGAGTGGGGATGGCTACACCTTC.

The J gene is TRBJ2-3, the V gene TRBV30; possible D gene TRBD2, 7 bases. Germline CDR1 reads GTSNPN; CDR2 reads SVGIG (reference sequence). Trimming pared 0 bases from V and 8 bases from J, leaving 12 bases between. The CDR3 is made up of 13 amino acids. CDR3 in amino acids: CAWSVLGGLTQYF. The CDR3 region has the DNA TGTGCCTGGAGTGTACTCGGGGGGCTTACGCAGTATTTT. The complete variable domain, with remaining parts taken from reference TRBV30 and TRBJ2-3, reads SQTIHQWPATLVQPVGSPLSLECTVEGTSNPNLYWYRQAAGRGLQLLFYSVGIGQISSEVPQNLSASRPQDRQFILSSKKLLLSDSGFYLCAWSVLGGLTQYFGPGTRLTVL.

The chain links TRBV18 to TRBJ2-4; D is unclear. Per the germline V gene, CDR1 is KGHSH and CDR2 is LQKENI. The CDR3 runs to 16 residues. The ends were cut back, 3 bases at V and 0 bases at J, with 12 bases in the middle. CDR3 sequence (DNA): TGTGCCAGCTCACCCGCAGAGATTGTAGCCAAAAACATTCAGTACTTC. This gives the protein CASSPAEIVAKNIQYF.

V gene TRBV5-1 combines with J gene TRBJ2-2; D unclear. Trimming shortened V by 3 bases and J by 5 bases, and 11 bases separated the two germline ends. The CDR3 extends over 14 amino acids. In germline, CDR1 is SGHRS, CDR2 YFSETQ. The CDR3 reads CASSSLTKTGELFF. CDR3 bases: TGCGCCAGCAGCTCCTTAACTAAAACCGGGGAGCTGTTTTTT.

This clone was seen a single time. The genes are TRBV6-5 and TRBJ1-1; the D gene is possibly TRBD1 (5 bases). The CDR3 consists of 13 residues. Germline CDR1 MNHEY, CDR2 SVGAGI. Trimming took 8 bases from V and 6 from J, leaving 16 bases between them. CDR3 sequence: CASRPVGVAEAFF. The DNA for the CDR3 is TGTGCCAGCCGACCAGTGGGGGTCGCTGAAGCTTTCTTT.

This chain links TRBV5-4 with TRBJ1-3; D gene unclear. The CDR3 is made up of 14 amino acids. V shed 1 base and J shed 2 bases, with 7 bases lying between them. Germline V gene lookup returns CDR1 SGHNT and CDR2 YYREEE (reference sequence). As DNA, the CDR3 is TGTGCCAGCAGCTTGCGGGGAGCTGGAAACACCATATATTTT. Its protein product is CASSLRGAGNTIYF.

V and J are TRBV30 and TRBJ2-2; D is unclear. The CDR3 consists of 13 residues. Germline CDR1 reads GTSNPN; CDR2 reads SVGIG (reference sequence). The V and J ends lost 0 bases and 7 bases respectively, with 9 bases between them. DNA for the CDR3: TGTGCCTGGAGTGTAAACGAGGTCGGGGAGCTGTTTTTT. Amino acid sequence: CAWSVNEVGELFF.